These 7 T cell receptor beta chains came from one sample sequenced in a study of identical twins. TCRdb processed the 5' RACE reads anew with MiXCR; each CDR3 protein has one entry. The data show 300,000 to 350,000 distinct CDR3 sequences, around 12% seen once. These data also formed part of another study, on yellow fever vaccine responses in identical twins.

Sequenced: CD8+ T cells sorted from blood. The receptors were gathered from a woman between 18 and 29 years old in good health.

The V call is TRBV4-1, the J call TRBJ2-6, with TRBD2 matching over 10 bases. Trimming removed 2 bases from V and 4 bases from J; junction bases left unmatched: 17. Germline lookup yields CDR1 MGHRA and CDR2 YSYEKL. The CDR3 covers 21 residues. CDR3 nucleotides: TGCGCCAGCAGCCAACTACTTATAGCGGGAGGCCCCAGGGGGGGGGCCAACGTCCTGACTTTC. Protein: CASSQLLIAGGPRGGANVLTF.

This clonotype occurred a few times. The chain has TRBV3-1 and TRBJ2-7; TRBD1 aligns across 9 bases. Looked up from germline, CDR1 is LGHDT and CDR2 is YNNKEL (reference sequence). Trimming at V came to 3 bases and at J to 5 bases, leaving 8 bases not matched to a gene. CDR3 length: 15 amino acids. As DNA, the CDR3 is TGTGCCAGCAGCCAGCCGGGACAGGGTCGCCACGAGCAGTACTTC. It translates to CASSQPGQGRHEQYF.

The rearrangement joins TRBV28 to TRBJ2-3, with TRBD2 matching over 8 bases. Germline V gene sequence: CDR1 MDHEN, CDR2 SYDVKM. The CDR3 loop spans 14 amino acids. The ends lost 5 bases at V and 6 bases at J; junction bases unmatched: 7. The CDR3 DNA sequence: TGTGCCAGCAGTCCACGGACTAGCCCCGATACGCAGTATTTT. This gives the protein CASSPRTSPDTQYF.

This clonotype has more than one count but fewer than ten. This rearrangement joins TRBV5-1 to TRBJ2-1; 7 bases are shared with TRBD1. The germline V gene encodes CDR1 SGHRS and CDR2 YFSETQ. There are 16 residues in the CDR3. V trimming: 1 base; J trimming: 0 bases; junction bases outside the gene matches: 4. The CDR3 region has the DNA TGCGCCAGCAGCTTGCCACAGGGGAGCTCCTACAATGAGCAGTTCTTC. Translated, it gives CASSLPQGSSYNEQFF.

This clonotype has only a few counts. The chain links TRBV6-1 to TRBJ2-5, with D possibly matching TRBD1 (6 bases). The germline CDR1 and CDR2 sequences are MNHNS and SASEGT. V shed 6 bases and J shed 1 base, with 21 bases lying between them. CDR3 size: 17 residues. The CDR3 protein is CASRAFPGQLIQETQYF. The DNA for the CDR3 is TGTGCCAGCAGGGCCTTTCCGGGACAATTAATCCAAGAGACCCAGTACTTC.

This clonotype was seen more than once but under ten times. V is TRBV12-5 and J is TRBJ2-1, with a possible D match to TRBD2 (5 bases). The CDR3 has 15 residues. Trimming took off 7 bases at V and 0 bases at J, with 13 bases between the two ends. The V gene's germline CDR1 is LGHNT and CDR2 FRNRAP. The CDR3 reads CASATDYFSYNEQFF. The CDR3 nucleotides read TGTGCTAGTGCCACAGACTATTTCTCCTACAATGAGCAGTTCTTC.

This clonotype appeared many times. This sequence joins TRBV29-1 and TRBJ2-1; perhaps D is TRBD1 or TRBD2 (5 bases each). Deletions cut 1 base from V and 2 bases from J, with 6 bases between. This CDR3 spans 13 amino acids. CDR1 is SQVTM, CDR2 ANQGSEA, per germline. CDR3 loop: CSVEGGTYNEQFF. CDR3 nucleotide sequence: TGCAGCGTTGAAGGGGGGACCTACAATGAGCAGTTCTTC.